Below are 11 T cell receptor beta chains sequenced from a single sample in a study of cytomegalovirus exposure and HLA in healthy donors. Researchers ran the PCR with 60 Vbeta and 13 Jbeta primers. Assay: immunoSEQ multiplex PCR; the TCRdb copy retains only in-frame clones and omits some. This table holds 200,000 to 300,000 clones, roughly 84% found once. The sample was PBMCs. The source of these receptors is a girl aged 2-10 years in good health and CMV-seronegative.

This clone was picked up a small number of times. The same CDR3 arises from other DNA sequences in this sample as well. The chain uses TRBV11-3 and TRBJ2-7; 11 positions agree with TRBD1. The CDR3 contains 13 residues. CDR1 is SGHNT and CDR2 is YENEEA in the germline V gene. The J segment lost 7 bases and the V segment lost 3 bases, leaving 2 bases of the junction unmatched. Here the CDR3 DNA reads TGTGCCAGCAGCTTGGGACAGGGGGATGAGCAGTACTTC. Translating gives CASSLGQGDEQYF. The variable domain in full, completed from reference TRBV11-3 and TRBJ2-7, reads EAGVVQSPRYKIIEKKQPVAFWCNPISGHNTLYWYLQNLGQGPELLIRYENEEAVDDSQLPKDRFSAERLKGVDSTLKIQPAELGDSAVYLCASSLGQGDEQYFGPGTRLTVT.

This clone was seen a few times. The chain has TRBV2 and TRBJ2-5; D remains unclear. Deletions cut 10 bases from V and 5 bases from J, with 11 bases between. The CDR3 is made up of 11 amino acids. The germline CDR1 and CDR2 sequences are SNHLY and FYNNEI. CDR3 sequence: CATYYGETQYF. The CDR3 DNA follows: TGTGCCACCTACTACGGGGAGACCCAGTACTTC.

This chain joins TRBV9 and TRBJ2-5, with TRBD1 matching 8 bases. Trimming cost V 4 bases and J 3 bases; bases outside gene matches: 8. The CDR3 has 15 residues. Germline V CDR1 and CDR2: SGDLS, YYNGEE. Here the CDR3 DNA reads TGTGCCAGCAGCCTTCGGACAGGGAAAAAAGAGACCCAGTACTTC. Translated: CASSLRTGKKETQYF.

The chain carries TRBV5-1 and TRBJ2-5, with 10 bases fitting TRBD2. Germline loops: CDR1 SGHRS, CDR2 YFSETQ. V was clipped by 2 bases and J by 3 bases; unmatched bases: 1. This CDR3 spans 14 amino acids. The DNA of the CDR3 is TGCGCCAGCAGCTTAGCGGGGGGGAAAGAGACCCAGTACTTC. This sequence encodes CASSLAGGKETQYF.

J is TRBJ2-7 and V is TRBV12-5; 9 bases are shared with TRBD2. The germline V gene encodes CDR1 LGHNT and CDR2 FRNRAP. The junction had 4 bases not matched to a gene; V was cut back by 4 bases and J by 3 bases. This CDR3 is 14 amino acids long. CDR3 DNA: TGTGCTAGTGGTTCAGTAGCGGGAGTCTACGAGCAGTACTTC. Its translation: CASGSVAGVYEQYF.

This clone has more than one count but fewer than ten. CDR3 DNA: TGTGCCAGCGGAGCACGCGGGGACAGGGCCCCCTACAATGAGCAGTTCTTC. Residues: CASGARGDRAPYNEQFF. The V gene is TRBV2, the J gene TRBJ2-1; 9 bases align to TRBD1. The CDR3 extends over 17 amino acids. Trimming cost V 8 bases and J 2 bases; bases outside gene matches: 13. Germline V gene lookup returns CDR1 SNHLY and CDR2 FYNNEI.

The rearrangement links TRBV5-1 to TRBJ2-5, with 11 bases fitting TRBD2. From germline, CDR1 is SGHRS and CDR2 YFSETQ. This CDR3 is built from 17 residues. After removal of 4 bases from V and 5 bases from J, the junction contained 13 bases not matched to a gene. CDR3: CASSSLGLAGGEETQYF. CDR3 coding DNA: TGCGCCAGCAGCAGCCTGGGGCTAGCGGGGGGTGAGGAGACCCAGTACTTC. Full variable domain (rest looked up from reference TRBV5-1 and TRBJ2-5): KAGVTQTPRYLIKTRGQQVTLSCSPISGHRSVSWYQQTPGQGLQFLFEYFSETQRNKGNFPGRFSGRQFSNSRSEMNVSTLELGDSALYLCASSSLGLAGGEETQYFGPGTRLLVL.

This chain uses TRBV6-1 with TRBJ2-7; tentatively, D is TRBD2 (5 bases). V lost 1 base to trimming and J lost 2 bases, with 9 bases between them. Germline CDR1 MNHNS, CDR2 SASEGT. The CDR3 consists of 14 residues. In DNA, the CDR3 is TGTGCCAGCAGTGAAGGAAGCGGCCCCTACGAGCAGTACTTC. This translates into CASSEGSGPYEQYF.

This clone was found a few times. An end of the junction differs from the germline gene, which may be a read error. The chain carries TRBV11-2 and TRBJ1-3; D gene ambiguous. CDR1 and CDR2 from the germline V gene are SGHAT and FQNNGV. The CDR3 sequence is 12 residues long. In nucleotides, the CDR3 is TGTGCCAGCAGCTCGCAGAGGATTTCGGTTCATTTT. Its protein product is CASSSQRISVHF.

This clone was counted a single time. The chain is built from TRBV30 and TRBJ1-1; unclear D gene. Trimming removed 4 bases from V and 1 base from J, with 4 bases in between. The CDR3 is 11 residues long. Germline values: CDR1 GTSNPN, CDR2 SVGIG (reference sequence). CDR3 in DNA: TGTGCCTGGATTCGGAACACTGAAGCTTTCTTT. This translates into CAWIRNTEAFF.

In DNA, the CDR3 is TGTGCCAGCAGCTCACAGGGTAGCACTGAAGCTTTCTTT. It translates to CASSSQGSTEAFF. The chain uses TRBV7-3 and TRBJ1-1; the D gene is possibly TRBD1 (6 bases). The CDR3 loop spans 13 amino acids. The germline gives CDR1 SGHTA, CDR2 FQGTGA. Trimming removed 4 bases from V and 4 bases from J, with 10 bases in between. Filled out from reference TRBV7-3 and TRBJ1-1, the complete variable domain reads GAGVSQTPSNKVTEKGKYVELRCDPISGHTALYWYRQSLGQGPEFLIYFQGTGAADDSGLPNDRFFAVRPEGSVSTLKIQRTERGDSAVYLCASSSQGSTEAFFGQGTRLTVV.